A single sample gave rise to the 24 T cell receptor beta chains below, sequenced in a study of cytomegalovirus exposure and HLA in healthy donors. Vbeta (60) and Jbeta (13) primers were used in the PCR. The repertoire was sequenced with immunoSEQ multiplex PCR; TCRdb's copy has only in-frame clones and lacks some. The sample totals 40,000 or so clones. Sequences were obtained from PBMCs. Source of these receptors: a man aged 25 to 45 in good health and CMV-seronegative.

The rearrangement links TRBV5-1 to TRBJ2-7; 8 bases align to TRBD2. Trimming removed 1 base from V and 5 bases from J; junction bases left unmatched: 11. CDR3 size: 16 residues. Germline V lookup: CDR1 SGHRS, CDR2 YFSETQ. The CDR3 here is CASSLRNSGSLHEQYF. The CDR3 DNA reads as TGCGCCAGCAGCTTGCGAAACAGCGGGAGTTTGCACGAGCAGTACTTC.

This chain uses TRBV11-2 with TRBJ1-2; tentative D call: TRBD1 (6 bases). V was pared by 6 bases and J by 1 base, with 18 bases between. CDR3 length: 16 residues. CDR1 SGHAT and CDR2 FQNNGV come from the germline V gene. Written as DNA, the CDR3 is TGTGCCAGCAGATCCCTTTCCGGCAGGGGTAACTATGGCTACACCTTC. It encodes CASRSLSGRGNYGYTF.

V usage is TRBV19 and J usage is TRBJ1-1; the match to TRBD1 covers 8 bases. V gave up 2 bases and J gave up 4 bases; unmatched junction bases: 3. This CDR3 is 14 amino acids long. The V gene's germline CDR1 is LNHDA and CDR2 SQIVND (reference sequence). The CDR3 DNA reads TGTGCCAGTAGTATAACAGGGGGAATCACTGAAGCTTTCTTT. The encoded protein is CASSITGGITEAFF.

The chain recombines TRBV4-2 with TRBJ2-2; perhaps TRBD2 as D (5 bases). V dropped 0 bases and J dropped 0 bases, with 11 bases sitting between them. The germline gives CDR1 LGHNA, CDR2 YNFKEQ. This CDR3 is built from 17 residues. CDR3 DNA sequence: TGTGCCAGCAGCCAAGATGACCAGCGGACGAACACCGGGGAGCTGTTTTTT. Its protein product is CASSQDDQRTNTGELFF.

The chain links TRBV18 to TRBJ2-7; the D gene is possibly TRBD1 (5 bases). Trimming pared 5 bases from V and 3 bases from J, leaving 8 bases between. Germline-derived CDR1 and CDR2 are KGHSH and LQKENI. This CDR3 is built from 12 residues. The CDR3 region is CASSSDSYEQYF. The CDR3 nucleotides are TGTGCCAGCTCATCAGACAGCTACGAGCAGTACTTC.

V gene TRBV6-5 combines with J gene TRBJ1-5; TRBD1 agrees at 7 bases. Germline values: CDR1 MNHEY, CDR2 SVGAGI. This CDR3 has 15 amino acids. The junction had 5 bases not matched to a gene; V was cut back by 6 bases and J by 0 bases. CDR3 in DNA: TGTGCCAGCAGCAGAACAGGGGATAGCAATCAGCCCCAGCATTTT. Residues: CASSRTGDSNQPQHF.

V is TRBV29-1 and J is TRBJ1-5; 7 bases line up with TRBD1. V was pared by 6 bases and J by 2 bases, with 7 bases of the junction left unmatched. The CDR3 is made up of 14 amino acids. Germline CDR1 and CDR2: SQVTM and ANQGSEA. In DNA form, the CDR3 reads TGCAGCGTCGGAGGGGGCATCGGCAATCAGCCCCAGCATTTT. Protein product: CSVGGGIGNQPQHF.

This rearrangement joins TRBV7-2 to TRBJ1-2, with a weak D call TRBD1 (6 bases). V was cut by 1 base and J by 5 bases, with 11 bases left in between. This CDR3 comprises 14 residues. Germline V gene lookup returns CDR1 SGHTA and CDR2 FQGNSA. The CDR3 DNA reads as TGTGCCAGCAGCTTAGAAGTCAGGGGTTATGGCTACACCTTC. Amino acid sequence: CASSLEVRGYGYTF.

The V call is TRBV6-5, the J call TRBJ2-7; 12 bases fit TRBD1. This CDR3 has 15 amino acids. Trimming cost V 6 bases and J 5 bases; bases outside gene matches: 8. Germline CDR1 MNHEY, CDR2 SVGAGI. CDR3 sequence: CASRLLGTGGDEQYF. In nucleotides, the CDR3 is TGTGCCAGCAGATTATTGGGGACAGGGGGCGACGAGCAGTACTTC.

V usage is TRBV30 and J usage is TRBJ2-7; 8 bases map to TRBD1. Germline-derived CDR1 and CDR2 are GTSNPN and SVGIG (reference sequence). The CDR3 is made up of 13 amino acids. Trimming took 3 bases from V and 3 from J; bases not matched to a gene: 4. The CDR3 reads CAWSTGTGYEQYF. The CDR3 DNA is TGTGCCTGGAGCACCGGGACAGGCTACGAGCAGTACTTC. Together with reference TRBV30 and TRBJ2-7, the CDR3 gives the full variable domain: SQTIHQWPATLVQPVGSPLSLECTVEGTSNPNLYWYRQAAGRGLQLLFYSVGIGQISSEVPQNLSASRPQDRQFILSSKKLLLSDSGFYLCAWSTGTGYEQYFGPGTRLTVT.

The chain combines TRBV29-1 with TRBJ2-1, with TRBD1 as a possible D gene (6 bases). The V end lost 7 bases, the J end lost 10 bases, and 23 bases lay between the germline ends. The germline V gene encodes CDR1 SQVTM and CDR2 ANQGSEA. This CDR3 contains 14 residues. The CDR3 here is CSDRKPGTRLEQFF. The CDR3 DNA reads TGCAGCGATAGAAAGCCCGGGACAAGACTCGAGCAGTTCTTC.

CDR3 in amino acids: CASKITATNNEQFF. The CDR3 region has the DNA TGTGCCAGTAAAATCACAGCGACTAACAATGAGCAGTTCTTC. The genes are TRBV19 and TRBJ2-1, with TRBD2 as a possible D gene (5 bases). The V and J ends lost 7 bases and 5 bases respectively, with 15 bases between them. Germline V lookup: CDR1 LNHDA, CDR2 SQIVND (reference sequence). The CDR3 covers 14 residues.

The chain recombines TRBV30 with TRBJ2-7, with D possibly TRBD1 on 5 matching bases. The ends were cut back, 2 bases at V and 0 bases at J, with 11 bases in the middle. Looked up from germline, CDR1 is GTSNPN and CDR2 is SVGIG (reference sequence). The CDR3 contains 14 residues. CDR3 in amino acids: CAWSRGSLSYEQYF. For the CDR3, the DNA is TGTGCCTGGAGTAGGGGCAGCCTCTCCTACGAGCAGTACTTC.

The chain combines TRBV6-5 with TRBJ1-2; tentatively, D is TRBD1 (5 bases). Germline V gene sequence: CDR1 MNHEY, CDR2 SVGAGI. Trimming left V 7 bases short and J 10 bases short, with 16 bases between. This CDR3 is built from 12 residues. Here the CDR3 DNA reads TGTGCCAGCACCCACGGGGGGGTCGCCTACACCTTC. Its protein is CASTHGGVAYTF.

The chain is built from TRBV7-9 and TRBJ1-2; unclear D gene. The CDR3 is 14 amino acids. Germline-derived CDR1 and CDR2 are SEHNR and FQNEAQ (reference sequence). V was shortened by 3 bases and J by 0 bases, with 8 bases between the two germline ends. The CDR3 loop reads CASSFGGANYGYTF. The CDR3 coding sequence is TGTGCCAGCAGCTTTGGTGGAGCTAACTATGGCTACACCTTC.

The chain is built from TRBV18 and TRBJ2-7, with a tentative D call TRBD2 (6 bases). Germline loops: CDR1 KGHSH, CDR2 LQKENI. Trimming stripped 3 bases from V and 9 bases from J, with 39 bases between. CDR3 length: 21 amino acids. In DNA, the CDR3 is TGTGCCAGCTCACCTACCTCGTGTGAACGAGGAATAGCGGTCGCTGTAGCTGGGCAGTACTTC. It encodes CASSPTSCERGIAVAVAGQYF.

The rearrangement uses TRBV29-1 and TRBJ2-7; a weak D match, TRBD1 (5 bases). The V and J ends lost 7 bases and 0 bases respectively, with 16 bases between them. This CDR3 is built from 14 residues. CDR1 and CDR2 from the germline V gene are SQVTM and ANQGSEA. The CDR3 DNA reads TGCAGCGCGAAAGGTCCAGGGAACTCCTACGAGCAGTACTTC. Encoded protein: CSAKGPGNSYEQYF.

The rearrangement links TRBV23-1 to TRBJ1-2; 9 nucleotides agree with TRBD1. TRBV23-1 is an open reading frame, and its role is uncertain. Trimming at V came to 3 bases and at J to 8 bases, leaving 7 bases not matched to a gene. This CDR3 comprises 14 residues. The CDR3, as DNA: TGCGCCAGCAGTCAGCAAGACAGGGGGAAAGGCTACACCTTC. It is translated as CASSQQDRGKGYTF.

The chain links TRBV7-9 to TRBJ2-5, with 9 bases that match TRBD1. Near its end, the DNA agrees better with TRBJ2-7, so the J call may be wrong. The CDR3 length is 13 residues. CDR1 is SEHNR and CDR2 is FQNEAQ in the germline V gene (reference sequence). The DNA for the CDR3 is TGTGCCAGCAGCCCGGGACAGGGTTCCGAGCAGTACTTC. This gives the protein CASSPGQGSEQYF.

The gene calls are TRBV5-8 and TRBJ1-1; D may be TRBD1 (5 bases). The CDR3 is made up of 14 amino acids. Germline values: CDR1 SGHTS, CDR2 YDEGEE. V gave up 0 bases and J gave up 4 bases, with 10 bases separating them. The CDR3: CASSLAGFGTEAFF. CDR3 DNA sequence: TGTGCCAGCAGCTTGGCAGGGTTCGGCACTGAAGCTTTCTTT.

CDR3 residues: CASSLPSSYEQYF. The DNA for the CDR3 is TGTGCCAGCAGCTTACCTTCCTCCTACGAGCAGTACTTC. V is TRBV7-9 and J is TRBJ2-7; D is unresolved. The CDR3 covers 13 residues. Trimming cost V 2 bases and J 0 bases, with 5 bases left between them. Germline assignment: CDR1 SEHNR and CDR2 FQNEAQ (reference sequence). Supplemented by reference TRBV7-9 and TRBJ2-7, the full variable domain reads DTGVSQNPRHKITKRGQNVTFRCDPISEHNRLYWYRQTLGQGPEFLTYFQNEAQLEKSRLLSDRFSAERPKGSFSTLEIQRTEQGDSAMYLCASSLPSSYEQYFGPGTRLTVT.

V is TRBV7-2 and J is TRBJ2-3; D possibly corresponds to TRBD1 (6 bases). From germline, CDR1 is SGHTA and CDR2 FQGNSA. This CDR3 has 16 residues. Trimming removed 5 bases at V and 0 bases at J, with 15 bases between. The CDR3 protein is CASSTQNRESTDTQYF. CDR3 sequence (DNA): TGTGCCAGCAGCACCCAGAACAGGGAGAGCACAGATACGCAGTATTTT.

The chain carries TRBV2 and TRBJ2-1; 8 bases agree with TRBD2. This CDR3 has 14 residues. The trim removed 10 bases at V and 6 bases at J, leaving 11 bases unmatched. Germline assignment: CDR1 SNHLY and CDR2 FYNNEI. The chain's CDR3 is CATHQREMINEQFF. DNA for the CDR3: TGTGCCACCCATCAGCGGGAGATGATCAATGAGCAGTTCTTC.

The chain employs TRBV18 and TRBJ1-5; 7 nucleotides line up with TRBD1. This CDR3 is built from 15 residues. The germline CDR1 and CDR2 sequences are KGHSH and LQKENI. Trimming took 6 bases from V and 7 from J; bases not matched to a gene: 12. The CDR3 DNA follows: TGTGCCAGCTCTCCTGGGACAGTCCGGGACCAGCCCCAGCATTTT. This codes for CASSPGTVRDQPQHF.